The entry that follows covers one T cell receptor beta chain sequence. What it binds is unknown. Treatment reported: roughly 11-day PBMC culture with coronavirus spike peptide pools or control peptides (ViraFEST assay). Peptide pools at about 9.7 ug/ml, together with 8.5 to 10 IU/ml IL-2, were added to cultures of 1.5 million to 2.5 million PBMCs per well. Sequenced with the Oncomine TCR Beta short-read assay was DNA taken from cultured CD4+ T cells. TCRdb passed the PCR reads through MiXCR, listing each CDR3 protein once. Seen here are fewer than 20,000 distinct CDR3 sequences, around 78% observed once, and the top ten hold 16%. This sample is part of a study of vaccination and CD4 T cells after COVID-19. As for the study in general: Convalescent patients gave post-COVID blood a median about 100 days post-diagnosis, range 35 to 161. Study-level results: Median SARS-CoV-2-reactive clonotype numbers went from 21 to 38; this increase was not significant.

Germline lookup yields CDR1 LNHDA and CDR2 SQIVND (reference sequence). Trimming removed 5 bases at V and 3 bases at J, with 16 bases between. The CDR3 contains 15 residues. This receptor was taken from a human donor who received a COVID-19 vaccine. V usage is TRBV19 and J usage is TRBJ1-2, with D possibly being TRBD1 (6 bases). The material was CD4+ T cells from blood, cultured in vitro, obtained after SARS-CoV-2 vaccination. The CDR3 spells CASSVVTGLYYGYTF. The CDR3 nucleotides read TGTGCCAGTAGTGTGGTTACAGGGTTATACTATGGCTACACCTTC.